These 9 T cell receptor beta chains share one sample of origin, sequenced in a study of T cell clonality in common variable immunodeficiency. The study, taken as a whole, reports: Reportedly, TCR beta sequences from common variable immunodeficiency showed fewer deletions and N-nucleotide insertions.

No antigen is known for these receptors. Generated by immunoSEQ multiplex PCR, the TCRdb table keeps only in-frame clones and is missing some. The sample shows tens of thousands of clones, none of them appearing just once. Sequences were obtained from peripheral blood mononuclear cells. These receptors originate from a human donor with common variable immunodeficiency.

This clone was counted many times. Read sequence stops 3 residues before the CDR3 end, and the germline J gene provides the missing end. The chain combines TRBV7-2 with TRBJ1-4, with D possibly being TRBD1 (6 bases). The CDR3 has 15 amino acids. Deletions cut 4 bases from V and 8 bases from J, with 17 bases between. CDR1 is SGHTA, CDR2 FQGNSA, per germline. The CDR3 reads CASSSQTGSHEKLFF. Partial CDR3 DNA: TGTGCCAGCAGCTCCCAAACAGGGTCCCACGAAAAA.

This clone was observed many times. The CDR3 end falls 3 residues outside the read, so it is completed with the germline J gene. The J gene is TRBJ2-3, the V gene TRBV7-2, with D perhaps matching TRBD1 (5 bases). The CDR3 has 14 amino acids. Germline loops: CDR1 SGHTA, CDR2 FQGNSA. Trimming removed 3 bases from V and 2 bases from J, with 9 bases in between. CDR3 bases read: TGTGCCAGCAGCTTGGGGCAGAACACAGATACG. It is translated as CASSLGQNTDT. The CDR3 reads in full as CASSLGQNTDTQYF.

This clone showed up just a few times. Coverage ceases 3 residues before the CDR3 finishes, and the germline J gene fills in the end. V usage is TRBV2 and J usage is TRBJ2-2, with D tentatively TRBD2 (6 bases). The V and J ends lost 5 bases and 4 bases respectively, with 17 bases between them. Germline V gene data show CDR1 as SNHLY and CDR2 as FYNNEI. The CDR3 loop spans 16 amino acids. The sequenced part of the CDR3 DNA is TGTGCCAGCAGTTTCGGGACTCATCGTGTCACCGGGGAG. It translates to CASSFGTHRVTGE. The whole CDR3 region reads CASSFGTHRVTGELFF. The full variable domain, its missing parts supplied by reference TRBV2 and TRBJ2-2, is EPEVTQTPSHQVTQMGQEVILRCVPISNHLYFYWYRQILGQKVEFLVSFYNNEISEKSEIFDDQFSVERPDGSNFTLKIRSTKLEDSAMYFCASSFGTHRVTGELFFGEGSRLTVL.

This clone was recorded at least ten times. The read ends 3 residues before the CDR3 terminus; that terminus is restored from the germline J gene. The V and J genes are TRBV30 and TRBJ2-7; 8 nucleotides align to TRBD1. There are 15 residues in the CDR3. Trimming at V came to 3 bases and at J to 1 base, leaving 8 bases not matched to a gene. In germline, CDR1 is GTSNPN, CDR2 SVGIG (reference sequence). The sequenced CDR3 bases are TGTGCCTGGAGAACAGGGGGTAGTTGGTCCTACGAG. Translation: CAWRTGGSWSYE. The whole CDR3 reads CAWRTGGSWSYEQYF.

Within the sample, this clone is medium-sized. The read comes to an end 3 residues before the CDR3 does, leaving the germline J gene to fill in the end. The chain recombines TRBV19 with TRBJ2-3; D remains unclear. The germline gives CDR1 LNHDA, CDR2 SQIVND (reference sequence). The CDR3 covers 13 residues. Trimming took 5 bases from V and 6 from J, leaving 12 bases between them. Here the CDR3 reads CASSPFYGDTQYF. CDR3 DNA (partial): TGTGCCAGTAGTCCTTTTTACGGGGATACG.

This clone was found many times. The sequence runs out 3 residues before the end of the CDR3; the remainder is reconstructed from the germline J gene. The chain carries TRBV7-2 and TRBJ2-3; maybe TRBD2 (6 bases). CDR1 is SGHTA, CDR2 FQGNSA, per germline. This CDR3 spans 15 amino acids. The V end was cut by 1 base, the J end by 0 bases, with 8 bases between. Here the CDR3 reads CASSLGGESTDTQYF. The DNA read from the CDR3 is TGTGCCAGCAGCTTAGGCGGGGAAAGCACAGATACG.

Ten or more counts support this clone. The sequence runs out 3 residues before the end of the CDR3; the remainder is reconstructed from the germline J gene. The chain has TRBV7-2 and TRBJ2-2; D is ambiguous. The ends were cut back, 5 bases at V and 1 base at J, with 5 bases in the middle. This CDR3 has 13 residues. CDR1 and CDR2 from the germline V gene are SGHTA and FQGNSA. This CDR3 reads CASSPGNTGELFF. The sequenced part of the CDR3 DNA is TGTGCCAGCAGCCCAGGGAACACCGGGGAG.

This clone was seen ten or more times. One end of the junction varies from germline; a read error may be responsible. The CDR3 DNA, read in part, is TGCGCCAGCAGCCAAGAGGGGGGCTCCTACGAG. It translates to CASSQEGGSYE. The entire CDR3 protein reads CASSQEGGSYEQYF. The gene calls are TRBV4-2 and TRBJ2-7; D might be TRBD1 or TRBD2, each matching 6 bases. From the germline J gene comes the end of the CDR3, since the read stops 3 residues before it. The CDR3 extends over 14 amino acids. Germline V lookup: CDR1 LGHNA, CDR2 YNFKEQ.

This clone has at least ten counts. The CDR3 extends 3 residues past the end of the read, so its final part is completed from the germline J gene. V is TRBV9 and J is TRBJ2-7, with D uncertain. The CDR3 contains 14 residues. V lost 0 bases and J lost 1, with 8 bases in between. Germline CDR1 reads SGDLS; CDR2 reads YYNGEE. CDR3 bases read: TGTGCCAGCAGCGTAGGTTCCAGATCCTACGAG. It yields the protein CASSVGSRSYE. The whole CDR3 protein is CASSVGSRSYEQYF.